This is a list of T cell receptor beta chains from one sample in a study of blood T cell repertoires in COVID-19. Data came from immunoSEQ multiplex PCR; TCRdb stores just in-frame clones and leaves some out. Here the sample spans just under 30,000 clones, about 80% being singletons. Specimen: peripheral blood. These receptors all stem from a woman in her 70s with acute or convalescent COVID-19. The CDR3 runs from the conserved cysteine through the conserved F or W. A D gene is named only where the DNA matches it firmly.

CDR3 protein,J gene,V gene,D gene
CASSQGLAGGYEQYF,TRBJ2-7,TRBV4-1,TRBD2
CASSTTGGNYGYTF,TRBJ1-2,TRBV5-1,TRBD1
CASSLQQETQYF,TRBJ2-5,TRBV28,NA
CASSSPSESGRFSYNEQFF,TRBJ2-1,TRBV28,NA
CASSSGLAGGLAKNIQYF,TRBJ2-4,TRBV13,TRBD2
CASSQGRLAGERTGELFF,TRBJ2-2,TRBV4-1,TRBD2
CATSSKGARTEAFF,TRBJ1-1,TRBV15,TRBD1
CASSRKGAGEKLFF,TRBJ1-4,TRBV19,TRBD1
CASSVGASGPDTQYF,TRBJ2-3,TRBV9,TRBD2
CASSPPTSGWRETQYF,TRBJ2-5,TRBV18,TRBD2
CASSPTGALGEKLFF,TRBJ1-4,TRBV7-8,TRBD1
CASSAQGDSYNSPLHF,TRBJ1-6,TRBV6-1,TRBD1
CASSPSGTGDSPLHF,TRBJ1-6,TRBV7-9,TRBD1
CASSQDAIDRTSTDTQYF,TRBJ2-3,TRBV4-3,NA
CASSYLDRDEKLFF,TRBJ1-4,TRBV6-2/TRBV6-3,TRBD1
CASSPRGGRGHEQYF,TRBJ2-7,TRBV9,NA
CSVVLTWTAEETQYF,TRBJ2-5,TRBV29-1,NA
CASSREGADPRWGGELFF,TRBJ2-2,TRBV5-6,NA
CASSRPYEQYF,TRBJ2-7,TRBV6-2/TRBV6-3,NA
CASSFPGDRALHF,TRBJ1-6,TRBV7-9,TRBD1
CASSLQSEQFF,TRBJ2-1,TRBV7-8,NA
CASSYGRNQPQHF,TRBJ1-5,TRBV6-6,NA
CASSFRTGTGLNEQFF,TRBJ2-1,TRBV28,TRBD1
CASSSWTGERETQYF,TRBJ2-5,TRBV13,TRBD1
CASSVTGGGAKNIQYF,TRBJ2-4,TRBV9,TRBD2
CATSRATGFYQETQYF,TRBJ2-5,TRBV15,NA
CATVGGYNSPLHF,TRBJ1-6,TRBV19,NA
CASSAGTSGGRSYNEQFF,TRBJ2-1,TRBV9,TRBD2
CASSLTGYNEQFF,TRBJ2-1,TRBV7-9,NA
CAIKGATSGASSTDTQYF,TRBJ2-3,TRBV10-3,TRBD2
CASSQDVVAFQETQYF,TRBJ2-5,TRBV3-1/TRBV3-2,NA
CASSQQTGAVYGYTF,TRBJ1-2,TRBV4-3,TRBD1
CASRGSTYEQYF,TRBJ2-7,TRBV6-6,NA
CASSLATSGLSSYNEQFF,TRBJ2-1,TRBV7-3,TRBD2
CASSMLAGLNTEAFF,TRBJ1-1,TRBV19,NA
CASSGRIGGGETQYF,TRBJ2-5,TRBV28,TRBD2
CASSRSRQTYNEQFF,TRBJ2-1,TRBV18,NA
CASSQSLAGQGYNEQFF,TRBJ2-1,TRBV4-3,TRBD1
CAIREGQGATETQYF,TRBJ2-5,TRBV10-3,TRBD1
CASSVGGGDSPLHF,TRBJ1-6,TRBV7-3,NA
CASSKPRTGGDTQYF,TRBJ2-3,TRBV7-2,TRBD1
CASSLKWSSYNSPLHF,TRBJ1-6,TRBV27,NA